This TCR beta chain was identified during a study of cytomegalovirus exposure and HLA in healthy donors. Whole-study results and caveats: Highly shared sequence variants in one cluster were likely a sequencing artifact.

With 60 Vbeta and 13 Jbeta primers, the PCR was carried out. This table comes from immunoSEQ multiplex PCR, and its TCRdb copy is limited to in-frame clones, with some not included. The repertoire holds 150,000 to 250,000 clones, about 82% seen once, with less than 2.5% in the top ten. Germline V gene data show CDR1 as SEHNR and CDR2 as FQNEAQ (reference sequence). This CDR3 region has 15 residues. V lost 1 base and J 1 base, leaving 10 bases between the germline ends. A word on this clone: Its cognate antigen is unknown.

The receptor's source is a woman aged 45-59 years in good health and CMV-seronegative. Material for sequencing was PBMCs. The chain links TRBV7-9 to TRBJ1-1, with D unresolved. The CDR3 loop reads CASSLVTFPNTEAFF. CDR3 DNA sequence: TGTGCCAGCAGCTTAGTAACATTCCCGAACACTGAAGCTTTCTTT.